The T cell receptor (beta chain) under discussion was sequenced for a study of T cells in Graves' hyperthyroidism and ophthalmopathy. At the level of the study: Before treatment of any kind, peripheral blood was taken at initial diagnosis.

Germline lookup yields CDR1 SGHVS and CDR2 FQNEAQ. With V trimmed by 2 bases and J by 2 bases, 11 bases remained unmatched. The CDR3 runs 17 residues. In its sample, this clonotype was seen many times. Amplification yielded TCR beta CDR3 regions, with RNA transcripts as the source. The HTBI primer set drove a first-round RT-PCR of the TCR CDR3. TCRdb ran MiXCR on the multiplex PCR reads and lists one entry per CDR3 protein. Among hundreds of thousands of distinct CDR3 sequences listed, about a sixth were seen once. This rearrangement joins TRBV7-8 to TRBJ1-1; TRBD1 matches 7 bases. This receptor was obtained from a woman aged 25 to 39 with Graves' hyperthyroidism. The sample consisted of blood. CDR3 sequence: CASSLQNRGYLNTEAFF. CDR3 in DNA: TGTGCCAGCAGCTTACAGAACAGGGGCTACCTTAACACTGAAGCTTTCTTT.